Listed here are 28 T cell receptor beta chains from one sample, sequenced in a study of cytomegalovirus exposure and HLA in healthy donors. Both 60 Vbeta primers and 13 Jbeta primers went into the PCR. Profiled with immunoSEQ multiplex PCR; TCRdb holds only in-frame clones, not every one. Of around 190,000 clones listed, about 84% are singletons. Source material: PBMCs. The receptors derive from a woman aged 25 to 45 in good health and CMV-seropositive.

This chain connects TRBV6-6 to TRBJ1-1; D possibly corresponds to TRBD1 (5 bases). The CDR3 consists of 12 residues. Germline assignment: CDR1 MNHNY and CDR2 SVGAGI (reference sequence). Trimming left V 0 bases short and J 11 bases short, with 10 bases between. Here the CDR3 DNA reads TGTGCCAGCAGTTACTCTCAGGGTCGGGCTTTCTTT. It translates to CASSYSQGRAFF.

This clone was seen a few times. J is TRBJ2-2 and V is TRBV5-1; weak D call: TRBD2 (6 bases). The V and J ends lost 4 bases and 5 bases respectively, with 12 bases between them. The V gene's germline CDR1 is SGHRS and CDR2 YFSETQ. The CDR3 runs to 14 residues. CDR3 nucleotide sequence: TGCGCCAGCAGCGCCGGGACTCTAACCGGGGAGCTGTTTTTT. This sequence encodes CASSAGTLTGELFF.

This rearrangement joins TRBV11-2 to TRBJ2-1; D is ambiguous. V was shortened by 6 bases and J by 0 bases, with 12 bases between the two germline ends. Germline CDR1 and CDR2: SGHAT and FQNNGV. The CDR3 is 15 residues long. The CDR3, as DNA: TGTGCCAGCAGTCTACCTCGGAGCTCCTACAATGAGCAGTTCTTC. It yields the protein CASSLPRSSYNEQFF.

The chain carries TRBV6-5 and TRBJ2-1, with D possibly matching TRBD1 (6 bases). Germline loops: CDR1 MNHEY, CDR2 SVGAGI. The V end was cut by 2 bases, the J end by 5 bases, with 10 bases between. The CDR3 contains 14 residues. The DNA of the CDR3 is TGTGCCAGCAGTTACACAGGGTTAGACAATGAGCAGTTCTTC. This translates into CASSYTGLDNEQFF.

The chain carries TRBV27 and TRBJ1-1; D unresolved. Germline CDR1 and CDR2: MNHEY and SMNVEV (reference sequence). V lost 6 bases and J 1 base, leaving 9 bases between the germline ends. The CDR3 is 13 residues long. The CDR3 DNA sequence: TGTGCCAGCAGCTTTTCGGGGAACACTGAAGCTTTCTTT. It is translated as CASSFSGNTEAFF.

The rearrangement joins TRBV6-1 to TRBJ1-6; D unclear. Germline V gives CDR1 MNHNS, CDR2 SASEGT. Trimming removed 4 bases from V and 6 bases from J, with 13 bases in between. The CDR3 is 15 amino acids. CDR3 nucleotide sequence: TGTGCCAGCAGTGGGGCCTGGGCGATTAATTCACCCCTCCACTTT. Amino acids: CASSGAWAINSPLHF.

The sample holds one count of this clone. The CDR3 bases are TGCAGCGTGACAGACTCTGGAAACACCATATATTTT. Protein product: CSVTDSGNTIYF. This chain connects TRBV29-1 to TRBJ1-3; the D gene is possibly TRBD1 (5 bases). The CDR3 runs 12 residues. Trimming took off 6 bases at V and 0 bases at J, with 6 bases between the two ends. Looked up from germline, CDR1 is SQVTM and CDR2 is ANQGSEA.

The gene calls are TRBV5-8 and TRBJ2-5; TRBD2 agrees at 8 bases. This CDR3 spans 14 amino acids. V shed 3 bases, J shed 4 bases, and the junction held 5 bases outside the gene matches. CDR1 and CDR2 from the germline V gene are SGHTS and YDEGEE. The CDR3 region has the DNA TGTGCCAGCAGCTATACGGGGGGGATAGAGACCCAGTACTTC. This codes for CASSYTGGIETQYF.

V gene TRBV6-5 combines with J gene TRBJ1-1, with 7 bases fitting TRBD1. Germline trimming cut 0 bases from V and 4 bases from J; bases unmatched to any gene: 8. Per the germline V gene, CDR1 is MNHEY and CDR2 is SVGAGI. The CDR3 has 16 amino acids. The CDR3 sequence: CASSYSRATGPTEAFF. The CDR3 DNA reads as TGTGCCAGCAGTTACTCGAGAGCGACAGGGCCCACTGAAGCTTTCTTT.

The V call is TRBV15, the J call TRBJ1-4; D is undetermined. The V gene lost 5 bases and the J gene lost 8 bases, with 15 bases spanning the gap. The CDR3 runs to 14 residues. Germline CDR1 reads LNHNV; CDR2 reads YYDKDF (reference sequence). DNA for the CDR3: TGTGCCACCAGCTTTGGAGGAGGTCAGGAAAAACTGTTTTTT. Its translation is CATSFGGGQEKLFF. Filled out from reference TRBV15 and TRBJ1-4, the complete variable domain reads DAMVIQNPRYQVTQFGKPVTLSCSQTLNHNVMYWYQQKSSQAPKLLFHYYDKDFNNEADTPDNFQSRRPNTSFCFLDIRSPGLGDTAMYLCATSFGGGQEKLFFGSGTQLSVL.

The genes are TRBV21-1 and TRBJ1-3; the DNA was not used to check the table's D call, TRBD1. TRBV21-1 is a pseudogene. This CDR3 spans 16 amino acids. The CDR3 nucleotides read TGTGCCAGCAGCAAAGGGCGGACAGTGGGTTGGGACACCATATATTTT. It is translated as CASSKGRTVGWDTIYF.

The V call is TRBV19, the J call TRBJ2-3, with D unclear. The V gene lost 3 bases and the J gene lost 5 bases, with 9 bases spanning the gap. The CDR3 sequence is 13 residues long. Germline lookup yields CDR1 LNHDA and CDR2 SQIVND (reference sequence). CDR3 in amino acids: CASSMSLGDTQYF. CDR3 nucleotide sequence: TGTGCCAGTAGTATGAGCCTAGGAGATACGCAGTATTTT.

There are a few counts of this clone. The chain employs TRBV14 and TRBJ2-1, with TRBD2 as a possible D gene (5 bases). CDR1 and CDR2 from the germline V gene are SGHDN and FVKESK. CDR3 length equals 16 residues. The V end lost 3 bases, the J end lost 6 bases, and 18 bases lay between the germline ends. The CDR3 coding sequence is TGTGCCAGCAGCCAGAGGCCCTTAGCGCCGGGCAATGAGCAGTTCTTC. Translating gives CASSQRPLAPGNEQFF.

This clone came up once. The chain has TRBV7-6 and TRBJ1-3; 7 nucleotides match TRBD1. The CDR3 has 14 amino acids. Trimming cost V 6 bases and J 4 bases; bases outside gene matches: 6. Per germline, CDR1 SGHVS and CDR2 FNYEAQ. The chain's CDR3 is CASRSTGDGNTIYF. The CDR3 DNA sequence: TGTGCCAGCAGATCAACAGGGGACGGAAACACCATATATTTT.

The chain carries TRBV7-8 and TRBJ2-5; unclear D gene. V gave up 3 bases and J gave up 4 bases, with 9 bases separating them. Germline V gene data show CDR1 as SGHVS and CDR2 as FQNEAQ. CDR3 size: 13 residues. Here the CDR3 DNA reads TGTGCCAGCAGCTTGCTAATCACAGAGACCCAGTACTTC. Encoded protein: CASSLLITETQYF.

This rearrangement joins TRBV11-2 to TRBJ2-2, with 7 bases aligning to TRBD2. Germline V lookup: CDR1 SGHAT, CDR2 FQNNGV. The CDR3 runs 18 residues. The J segment lost 3 bases and the V segment lost 7 bases, leaving 17 bases of the junction unmatched. The CDR3 sequence is CASTPNRLAYPYTGELFF. As DNA, the CDR3 is TGTGCCAGCACCCCTAACCGACTAGCCTATCCATACACCGGGGAGCTGTTTTTT.

Of note for this clone: At the DNA level, this CDR3 is encoded by other sequences in the same sample as well. The rearrangement links TRBV13 to TRBJ2-5, with D possibly being TRBD1 (6 bases). There are 13 residues in the CDR3. V was clipped by 0 bases and J by 4 bases, with 6 bases between them. Germline CDR1 reads PRHDT; CDR2 reads FYEKMQ (reference sequence). CDR3 in amino acids: CASSLGGGETQYF. CDR3 DNA sequence: TGTGCCAGCAGCTTAGGAGGGGGAGAGACCCAGTACTTC.

The table lists this clone with a few counts. The chain couples TRBV6-6 to TRBJ2-7; the match to TRBD2 covers 10 bases. The germline V gene has CDR1 MNHNY and CDR2 SVGAGI (reference sequence). The V and J ends lost 6 bases and 4 bases, in that order; junction bases with no gene match: 0. The CDR3 runs to 12 residues. The CDR3 region has the DNA TGTGCCAGCAGGGGACTAGCGTACGAGCAGTACTTC. Protein: CASRGLAYEQYF.

The chain uses TRBV7-6 and TRBJ2-3, with D perhaps TRBD2 (6 bases). From germline, CDR1 is SGHVS and CDR2 FNYEAQ. The V and J ends lost 4 bases and 9 bases respectively, with 14 bases between them. This CDR3 spans 13 amino acids. CDR3 loop: CASSSGGGETQYF. Here the CDR3 DNA reads TGTGCCAGCAGCTCAGGAGGAGGGGAGACGCAGTATTTT. Based on the CDR3 plus reference TRBV7-6 and TRBJ2-3, the full variable domain is GAGVSQSPRYKVTKRGQDVALRCDPISGHVSLYWYRQALGQGPEFLTYFNYEAQQDKSGLPNDRFSAERPEGSISTLTIQRTEQRDSAMYRCASSSGGGETQYFGPGTRLTVL.

The J gene is TRBJ2-5, the V gene TRBV7-9, with 8 bases fitting TRBD2. The CDR3 has 14 residues. Per germline, CDR1 SEHNR and CDR2 FQNEAQ (reference sequence). The junction had 11 bases not matched to a gene; V was cut back by 7 bases and J by 7 bases. CDR3 loop: CASTLPGLEGTQYF. CDR3 nucleotide sequence: TGTGCCAGCACGCTGCCGGGACTAGAGGGGACCCAGTACTTC.

This chain uses TRBV30 with TRBJ1-4, with 7 bases fitting TRBD1. Germline CDR1 is GTSNPN and CDR2 is SVGIG (reference sequence). Unmatched junction bases numbered 10, after V lost 3 bases and J lost 3 bases. There are 16 residues in the CDR3. CDR3: CAWSRRRQGPNEKLFF. The CDR3 DNA reads as TGTGCCTGGAGCCGACGTCGACAGGGTCCTAATGAAAAACTGTTTTTT.

J is TRBJ2-7 and V is TRBV7-8; D is perhaps TRBD2 (6 bases). The germline V gene encodes CDR1 SGHVS and CDR2 FQNEAQ. The CDR3 extends over 14 amino acids. With 5 bases removed from V and 3 bases from J, the gap between germline ends came to 14 bases. The CDR3 nucleotides are TGTGCCAGCAGCACCAAGGGACTGCTCTACGAGCAGTACTTC. This sequence encodes CASSTKGLLYEQYF.

V is TRBV13 and J is TRBJ2-3; 12 bases are shared with TRBD2. The CDR3 loop spans 16 amino acids. Trimming at V came to 4 bases and at J to 0 bases, leaving 2 bases not matched to a gene. Looked up from germline, CDR1 is PRHDT and CDR2 is FYEKMQ (reference sequence). CDR3 coding DNA: TGTGCCAGCAGCTCGCTAGCGGGGGGGAGCACAGATACGCAGTATTTT. This translates into CASSSLAGGSTDTQYF.

The chain carries TRBV6-5 and TRBJ2-5; D ambiguous. CDR3 length: 14 amino acids. Germline-derived CDR1 and CDR2 are MNHEY and SVGAGI. V was clipped by 0 bases and J by 1 base, with 6 bases between them. The CDR3 reads CASSYSAGQETQYF. In nucleotides, the CDR3 is TGTGCCAGCAGTTACTCGGCAGGCCAAGAGACCCAGTACTTC.

The CDR3 here is CASSQSGDRDSTEQYF. The DNA of the CDR3 is TGCGCCAGCAGTCAATCTGGGGACAGGGACTCCACCGAGCAGTACTTC. The chain uses TRBV23-1 and TRBJ2-7; 9 bases match TRBD1. TRBV23-1 is an ORF; its function is uncertain. The CDR3 length is 16 residues. The V gene end was trimmed by 0 bases and the J gene end by 6 bases; junction bases not matched to a gene: 9.

The chain is built from TRBV5-4 and TRBJ1-6, with TRBD1 matching 8 bases. The V segment lost 2 bases and the J segment 7 bases; nucleotides outside the gene matches: 5. This CDR3 region has 15 residues. CDR1 and CDR2 from the germline V gene are SGHNT and YYREEE (reference sequence). The CDR3 is CASSFRTGSNSPLHF. The CDR3 DNA reads TGTGCCAGCAGCTTCCGGACAGGGTCGAATTCACCCCTCCACTTT.

The rearrangement uses TRBV30 and TRBJ2-7, with D perhaps TRBD1 (6 bases). CDR3 length: 14 amino acids. From germline, CDR1 is GTSNPN and CDR2 SVGIG (reference sequence). Written as DNA, the CDR3 is TGTGCTGTCGGTGGCAGGGGCGGTCCTTACGAGCAGTACTTC. It yields the protein CAVGGRGGPYEQYF.

The genes are TRBV30 and TRBJ1-3, with D perhaps TRBD1 (5 bases). Trimming shortened V by 7 bases and J by 0 bases, and 16 bases separated the two germline ends. Germline V gives CDR1 GTSNPN, CDR2 SVGIG (reference sequence). This CDR3 has 15 residues. The CDR3 sequence: CASSGLQSSGNTIYF. CDR3 sequence (DNA): TGTGCCTCTTCGGGACTGCAGAGCTCTGGAAACACCATATATTTT.